Included here is one T cell receptor beta chain sequence, with context. Its specificity is unknown. Between the trimmed V and J ends, which lost 2 bases and 6 bases, there was a span of 4 bases. The germline V gene encodes CDR1 SNHLY and CDR2 FYNNEI. The CDR3 runs 11 residues. This specimen belongs to a study of post-analysis software for immune sequencing data. Study-level information: The disease courses spanned relapsing-remitting, secondary progressive and progressive-relapsing forms of multiple sclerosis.

cDNA libraries for TCR beta contained unique molecular identifiers. Once about 0.95 to 10 million T cells were used, a few hundred thousand cDNA molecules resulted. TCRdb recomputed calls from the PCR reads with MiXCR, one row per CDR3 protein. Altogether 600,000 to 750,000 distinct CDR3 sequences are present, over 45% being singletons, with the ten largest covering approximately 11%. Findings of the study overall: Controls showed lower frequencies than patients for 5 or 6 TRBV segments, and TRBV5-6, TRBV5-1 and TRBV20-1 were among these. Strong co-clustering by F measure linked samples that shared a preparation batch. Comparison with controls showed significantly lower normalized Chao1 diversity in multiple sclerosis patients.

The material sequenced was blood. The sequence derives from a girl aged 2-10 years with multiple sclerosis. The V gene is TRBV2, the J gene TRBJ1-2, with D uncertain. DNA of the CDR3: TGTGCCAGCAGTGAATCCCATGGCTACACCTTC. Encoded protein: CASSESHGYTF. Variable domain in full (rest from reference TRBV2 and TRBJ1-2): EPEVTQTPSHQVTQMGQEVILRCVPISNHLYFYWYRQILGQKVEFLVSFYNNEISEKSEIFDDQFSVERPDGSNFTLKIRSTKLEDSAMYFCASSESHGYTFGSGTRLTVV.